This record concerns one TCR beta chain sequence. This PCR relied on a set of 60 Vbeta primers and 13 Jbeta primers. Clones were sequenced by immunoSEQ multiplex PCR, and TCRdb holds only the in-frame ones, with some missing. Of approximately 140,000 clones in the sample, around 78% are singletons; the top ten hold around 2%. The data were obtained in a study of cytomegalovirus exposure and HLA in healthy donors. There are 17 residues in the CDR3. Germline assignment: CDR1 LNHDA and CDR2 SQIVND (reference sequence). The ends were cut back, 5 bases at V and 0 bases at J, with 17 bases in the middle. Sequencing input: PBMCs. The chain couples TRBV19 to TRBJ1-3; no clear D. The TCR sequence derives from a woman between 45 and 60 years old in good health and CMV-seronegative. The CDR3 sequence is CASSPLRGLSSGNTIYF. CDR3 bases: TGTGCCAGTAGTCCTCTTCGGGGTTTGTCCTCTGGAAACACCATATATTTT.